This TCR beta chain was found in a study of PD-L1 blockade in urothelial cancer. Looking at the study overall: Atezolizumab (1,200 mg intravenously every 3 weeks) began around 2014 for patients. A median of about 130,000 T cells was found in the blood samples.

Data came from immunoSEQ multiplex PCR; TCRdb stores just in-frame clones and leaves some out. The sample holds about 120,000 clones; 86% are singletons and the top ten take 2% to 3%. Time point meaning: peripheral blood 6 weeks after treatment start. Trimming shortened V by 0 bases and J by 3 bases, and 9 bases separated the two germline ends. Germline V gene data show CDR1 as WSHSY and CDR2 as SAAADI. This CDR3 is built from 15 residues. This rearrangement joins TRBV10-2 to TRBJ2-1; D remains ambiguous. The receptor comes from a man between 50 and 59 years old with urothelial cancer. The sample consisted of PBMCs, taken around atezolizumab (anti-PD-L1) treatment. The CDR3 spells CASSESAGDYNEQFF. The CDR3 nucleotides are TGCGCCAGCAGTGAGTCGGCTGGAGACTACAATGAGCAGTTCTTC.